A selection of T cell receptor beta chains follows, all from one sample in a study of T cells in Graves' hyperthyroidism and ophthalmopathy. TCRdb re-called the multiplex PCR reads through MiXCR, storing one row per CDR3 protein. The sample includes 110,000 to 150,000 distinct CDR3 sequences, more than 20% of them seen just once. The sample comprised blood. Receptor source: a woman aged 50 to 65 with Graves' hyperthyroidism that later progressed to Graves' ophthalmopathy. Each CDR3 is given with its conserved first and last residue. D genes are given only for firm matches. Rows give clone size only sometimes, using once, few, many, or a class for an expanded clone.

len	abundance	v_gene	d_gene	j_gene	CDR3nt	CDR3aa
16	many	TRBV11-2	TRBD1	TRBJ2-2	TGTGCCAGCAGCCCAGAGCGCAACAGGGGCCCCGGGGAGCTGTTTTTT	CASSPERNRGPGELFF
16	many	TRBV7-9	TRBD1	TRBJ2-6	TGTGCCAGCAGACCCAACAGGGGGCAAGGGGCCAACGTCCTGACTTTC	CASRPNRGQGANVLTF
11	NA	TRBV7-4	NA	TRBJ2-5	TGTGCCAGCAGCTTAGCGGCAGGAGGGTACTTC	CASSLAAGGYF
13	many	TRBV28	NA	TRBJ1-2	TGTGCCAGCAGTTATACACCGGCGGGGGGCTACACCTTC	CASSYTPAGGYTF
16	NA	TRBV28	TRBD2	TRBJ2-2	TGTGCCAGCAGTTTATCCCTAGCGGGATTGGGCGGGGAGCTGTTTTTT	CASSLSLAGLGGELFF
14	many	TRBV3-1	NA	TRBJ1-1	TGTGCCAGCAGCCAACGTCCCCCATTTGGTGAAGCTTTCTTT	CASSQRPPFGEAFF
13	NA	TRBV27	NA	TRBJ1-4	TGTGCCAGCAGTCGATACTCTAATGAAAAACTGTTTTTT	CASSRYSNEKLFF
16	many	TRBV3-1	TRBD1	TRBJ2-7	TGTGCCAGCAGCCCGACCGGGACAGGGTACTCCTACGAGCAGTACTTC	CASSPTGTGYSYEQYF
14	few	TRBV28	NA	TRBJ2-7	TGTGCCAGCTCACTGGCGGGACCCTCCTACGAGCAGTACTTC	CASSLAGPSYEQYF
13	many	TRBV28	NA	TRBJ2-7	TGTGCCAGCAGTTCGCCAGGGAAGACCGAGCAGTACTTC	CASSSPGKTEQYF
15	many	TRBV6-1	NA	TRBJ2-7	TGTGCCAGCAGTGAGTCCGGCGACAACTCCTACGAGCAGTACTTC	CASSESGDNSYEQYF
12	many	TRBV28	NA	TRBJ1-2	TGTACCAGCAGCGCGAACCTCAGGGGCTACACCTTC	CTSSANLRGYTF
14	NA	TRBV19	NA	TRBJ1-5	TGTGCCAGTAAGACGAGGGACAGCAATCAGCCCCAGCATTTT	CASKTRDSNQPQHF
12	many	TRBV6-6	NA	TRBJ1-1	TGTGCCAGCAGTTACGGACAACCTGAAGCTTTCTTT	CASSYGQPEAFF
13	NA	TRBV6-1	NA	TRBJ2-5	TGTGCCAGCAGCCTTCACGGAGCGGAGACCCAGTACTTC	CASSLHGAETQYF
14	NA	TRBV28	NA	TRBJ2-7	TGTGCCAGCAGTTTATGGGAGGGATCCTACGAGCAGTACTTC	CASSLWEGSYEQYF
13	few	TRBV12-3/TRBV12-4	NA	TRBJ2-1	TGTGCCAGCAGTGACCGAGACGTCAATGAGCAGTTCTTC	CASSDRDVNEQFF
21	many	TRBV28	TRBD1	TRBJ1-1	TGTGCCAGCAGTTTAGCGCTTGGTAGGGGGCGACGATCCCACACGAACACTGAAGCTTTCTTT	CASSLALGRGRRSHTNTEAFF
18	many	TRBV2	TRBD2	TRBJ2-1	TGTGCCAGCAGCGAGGGGACTAGCGGGCTCAAACCCTACAATGAGCAGTTCTTC	CASSEGTSGLKPYNEQFF
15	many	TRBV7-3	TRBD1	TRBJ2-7	TGTGCCAGCAGCCCCTCCGGGACAGGGAGCTACGAGCAGTACTTC	CASSPSGTGSYEQYF
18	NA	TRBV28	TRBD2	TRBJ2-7	TGTGCCAGCAGTCTCCCAGCCGGACTAGCGGGACGAAACCACGAGCAGTACTTC	CASSLPAGLAGRNHEQYF
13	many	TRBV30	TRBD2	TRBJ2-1	TGTGCCTGGACCTCGACTAGCGGTAATGAGCAGTTCTTC	CAWTSTSGNEQFF
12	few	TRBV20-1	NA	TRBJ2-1	TGCAGTGCTAGAGGTAGTTGGCCCCGTGGGTTCTTC	CSARGSWPRGFF
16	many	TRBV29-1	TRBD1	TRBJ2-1	TGCAGCGGCGCCGTCAGCGGCGGGACAGGGCACAATGAGCAGTTCTTC	CSGAVSGGTGHNEQFF
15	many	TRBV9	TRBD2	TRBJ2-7	TGTGCCAGCAGCCCCGGGACTAGCGGGACCTACGAGCAGTACTTC	CASSPGTSGTYEQYF
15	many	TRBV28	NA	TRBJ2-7	TGTGCCAGCAGCGTCACAGGGGGGACTACTCGGGAGCAGTACTTC	CASSVTGGTTREQYF
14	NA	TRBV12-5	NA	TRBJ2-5	TGTGCTAGTGGTTCCGGAGGGCCCCAAGAGACCCAGTACTTC	CASGSGGPQETQYF
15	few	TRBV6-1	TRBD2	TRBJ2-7	TGTGCCAGCAGCGACGCGACTAGCGGGCTCTACGAGCAGTACTTC	CASSDATSGLYEQYF
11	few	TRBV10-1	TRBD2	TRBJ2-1	TGCGCCAGCAGTGAAGGGACTAACAAGTTCTTC	CASSEGTNKFF
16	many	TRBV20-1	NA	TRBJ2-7	TGCAGTGCTAGGGGCCACGGCTTCATAAACTCCTACGAGCAGTACTTC	CSARGHGFINSYEQYF
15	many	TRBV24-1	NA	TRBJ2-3	TGTGCCACCAGTGATTTGCGGGGAAGTCTCGATACGCAGTATTTT	CATSDLRGSLDTQYF
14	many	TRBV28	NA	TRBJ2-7	TGTGCCAGCAGACGGAGCGGGCCATCATACGAGCAGTACTTC	CASRRSGPSYEQYF
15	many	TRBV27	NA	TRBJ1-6	TGTGCCAGCCGGTCGGCAGGGTGGGGTAATTCACCCCTCCACTTT	CASRSAGWGNSPLHF
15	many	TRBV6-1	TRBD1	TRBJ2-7	TGTGCCAGCAGCAACACCCGGGGCAGGGGGACCGAGCAGTACTTC	CASSNTRGRGTEQYF
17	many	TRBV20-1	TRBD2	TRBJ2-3	TGCAGTGCTAGAGATCGGTCTAGCGGGAGTCCGCCAGATACGCAGTATTTT	CSARDRSSGSPPDTQYF
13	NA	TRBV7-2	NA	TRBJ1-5	TGTGCCAGCAGCTTTAAGGGGGGCCAGCCCCAGCATTTT	CASSFKGGQPQHF
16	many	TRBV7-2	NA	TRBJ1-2	TGTGCCAGCAGCTTAGGGATCGGGGGGGGCGGGTATGGCTACACCTTC	CASSLGIGGGGYGYTF
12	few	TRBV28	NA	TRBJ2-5	TGTGCCAGCAGTGGGGACTCGGAGACCCAGTACTTC	CASSGDSETQYF
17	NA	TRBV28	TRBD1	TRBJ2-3	TGTGCCAGCAGTATCAGGGTCGGGACAGTTAGCACAGATACGCAGTATTTT	CASSIRVGTVSTDTQYF
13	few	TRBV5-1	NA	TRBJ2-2	TGCGCCAGCAGGGAAAGGAACACCGGGGAGCTGTTTTTT	CASRERNTGELFF
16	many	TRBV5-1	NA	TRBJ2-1	TGCGCCAGCAGCACTTACCCGGGGCACACCTCCAATGAGCAGTTCTTC	CASSTYPGHTSNEQFF
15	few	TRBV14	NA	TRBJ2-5	TGTGCCAGCAGCGATGATCTGGGCCCACAAGAGACCCAGTACTTC	CASSDDLGPQETQYF
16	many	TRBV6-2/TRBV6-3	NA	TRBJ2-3	TGTGCCAGCAGTTACTCGAAGGCAAGGGGCACAGATACGCAGTATTTT	CASSYSKARGTDTQYF
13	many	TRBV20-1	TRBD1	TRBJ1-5	TGCAGTGCTGCAGGACAGGGCAATCAGCCCCAGCATTTT	CSAAGQGNQPQHF
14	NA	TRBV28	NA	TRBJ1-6	TGTGCCAGCAGTTTAACAGGGAAGGTCTTACCCCTCCACTTT	CASSLTGKVLPLHF
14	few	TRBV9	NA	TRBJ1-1	TGTGCCAGCAGCGTAGCTTACGGTAACACTGAAGCTTTCTTT	CASSVAYGNTEAFF
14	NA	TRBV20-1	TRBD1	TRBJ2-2	TGCAGTGCTCCAGGACAGGGTAACACCGGGGAGCTGTTTTTT	CSAPGQGNTGELFF
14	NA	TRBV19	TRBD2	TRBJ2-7	TGTGCCAGTAGACAAGCGGGAGGGCCCGGGGAGCAGTACTTC	CASRQAGGPGEQYF
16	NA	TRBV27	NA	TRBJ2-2	TGTGCCAGCACCAAATTGGACTCCGGGAACACCGGGGAGCTGTTTTTT	CASTKLDSGNTGELFF
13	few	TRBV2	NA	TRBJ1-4	TGTGCCAGCAATCGGGCTAAAAATGAAAAACTGTTTTTT	CASNRAKNEKLFF
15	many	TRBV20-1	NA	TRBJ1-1	TGCAGTGCTAGGAGGGGGGCCGCGGAGAACACTGAAGCTTTCTTT	CSARRGAAENTEAFF
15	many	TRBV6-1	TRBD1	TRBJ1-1	TGTGCCAGCAGTAGGGGACAGCCCATGAACACTGAAGCTTTCTTT	CASSRGQPMNTEAFF
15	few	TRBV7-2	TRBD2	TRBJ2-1	TGTGCCAGCAGCTTAATAGCGGGGGGAAGCAATGAGCAGTTCTTC	CASSLIAGGSNEQFF
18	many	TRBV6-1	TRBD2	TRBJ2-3	TGTGCCAGCAGAGTTATCGCCCCTGCGGGAGGGCCGACAGATACGCAGTATTTT	CASRVIAPAGGPTDTQYF